This TCR beta chain emerged from a study of blood T cells in healthy people across ages. Study findings and constraints: A roughly linear fall in TCR beta diversity per million T cells was seen with increasing age.

As for this clonotype: Its cognate antigen is unknown.

The CDR3 totals 11 residues. The germline CDR1 and CDR2 sequences are SEHNR and FQNEAQ (reference sequence). Trimming took off 8 bases at V and 7 bases at J, with 12 bases between the two ends. With a J-beta primer mix and a sample-barcoded 5' primer, a second PCR ran about 6 to 11 cycles. TCRdb passed the 5' RACE reads through MiXCR, listing each CDR3 protein once. The repertoire has some 1.4 million distinct CDR3 sequences, about 43% of them found once; the top ten carry 7% to 9%. This chain joins TRBV7-9 and TRBJ2-7, with a tentative D call TRBD1 (7 bases). Sequences were obtained from blood. The receptor was isolated from a woman aged 18-29 years in good health. CDR3 protein: CASGRGTEQYF. DNA for the CDR3: TGTGCCAGCGGCAGGGGGACTGAGCAGTACTTC.